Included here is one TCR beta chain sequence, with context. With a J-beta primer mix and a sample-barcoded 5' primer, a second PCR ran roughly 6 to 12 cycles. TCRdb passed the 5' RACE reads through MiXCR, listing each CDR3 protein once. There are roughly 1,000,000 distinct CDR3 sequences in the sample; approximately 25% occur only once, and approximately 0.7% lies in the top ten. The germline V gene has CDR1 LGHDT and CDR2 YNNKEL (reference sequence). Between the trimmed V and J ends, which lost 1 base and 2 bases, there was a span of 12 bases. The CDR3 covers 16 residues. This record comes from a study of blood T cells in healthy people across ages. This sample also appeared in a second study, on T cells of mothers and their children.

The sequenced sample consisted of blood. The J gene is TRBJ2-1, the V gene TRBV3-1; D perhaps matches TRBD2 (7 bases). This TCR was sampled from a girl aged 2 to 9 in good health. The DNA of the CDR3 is TGTGCCAGCAGCCAAGGAGGGGGGGGGACCTACAATGAGCAGTTCTTC. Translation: CASSQGGGGTYNEQFF.